The sequence of this T cell receptor (beta chain) was determined in a study of shared T cell receptors in the human thymus. Germline CDR1 MNHEY, CDR2 SMNVEV (reference sequence). V lost 2 bases and J lost 0, with 12 bases in between. This CDR3 is built from 16 residues. Sequencing was performed with immunoSEQ multiplex PCR; in TCRdb, only in-frame clones are kept and a portion is missing. The sample records about 660,000 clones, 88% being singletons. The same data also contributed to another study, on human thymus T cells. That source notes: Resections obtained during corrective heart surgery supplied the thymus tissue. There were highly overlapping thymic repertoires among unrelated individuals, as related research reported.

This chain connects TRBV27 to TRBJ2-3, with a weak D call TRBD2 (5 bases). Sequenced input: thymocytes. This clonotype originated in a boy under two years old with a congenital heart defect. The chain's CDR3 is CASSLVGGPSTDTQYF. CDR3 nucleotides: TGTGCCAGCAGTTTAGTCGGCGGGCCTAGCACAGATACGCAGTATTTT.